Below are 19 T cell receptor beta chains sequenced from a single sample in a study of early T cells in non-severe SARS-CoV-2 infection (dated by TCRdb to about 2021). Library prep was done by 5' RACE. This sample was sequenced with a NextSeq 500. TCRdb cleaned the public reads at Q25 with fastp, built clones with MiXCR and kept in-frame beta chains. Merged by CDR3 protein, the rows form single entries marked with the most common genes and DNA. Within this sample are some 25,000 distinct CDR3 sequences, with 5% to 7% of them counted one time only. Around 1% of the sample belongs to the ten largest clones. The sample was whole blood. These receptors were collected from an adult who was a healthcare worker with PCR-confirmed SARS-CoV-2 infection or an uninfected control (not recorded which).

This clonotype was seen ten or more times. The J gene is TRBJ2-2, the V gene TRBV20-1, with 7 positions matching TRBD2. The germline gives CDR1 DFQATT, CDR2 SNEGSKA (reference sequence). The CDR3 runs 14 residues. V gave up 1 base and J gave up 5 bases; unmatched junction bases: 4. The CDR3 spells CSARAGGSTGELFF. The DNA of the CDR3 is TGCAGTGCTAGAGCGGGGGGATCAACCGGGGAGCTGTTTTTT.

This clonotype was detected many times. The chain is built from TRBV20-1 and TRBJ1-1; D gene ambiguous. V lost 3 bases, J lost 0 bases, and 2 bases lay in between. CDR1 DFQATT and CDR2 SNEGSKA come from the germline V gene (reference sequence). The CDR3 runs to 11 residues. CDR3 coding DNA: TGCAGTGCTAGCCTGAACACTGAAGCTTTCTTT. Translated, it gives CSASLNTEAFF.

The table lists this clonotype with many counts. This chain uses TRBV24-1 with TRBJ2-5; 7 bases align to TRBD2. CDR1 is KGHDR and CDR2 is SFDVKD in the germline V gene. Germline trimming cut 6 bases from V and 2 bases from J; bases unmatched to any gene: 8. This CDR3 spans 15 amino acids. CDR3 bases: TGTGCCACCAGTCTCGGGGGGAGGGAACAAGAGACCCAGTACTTC. This gives the protein CATSLGGREQETQYF.

The rearrangement joins TRBV12-5 to TRBJ2-1; no clear D gene. This CDR3 comprises 13 residues. CDR1 is LGHNT, CDR2 FRNRAP, per germline. Trimming pared 2 bases from V and 12 bases from J, leaving 14 bases between. CDR3 DNA sequence: TGTGCTAGTGGTTTGCTTAAATCCCCCTCGCAGTTCTTC. It codes for CASGLLKSPSQFF.

This clonotype was counted ten times or more. The chain links TRBV18 to TRBJ2-2; possible D gene TRBD1, 6 bases. CDR1 is KGHSH and CDR2 is LQKENI in the germline V gene. The CDR3 sequence is 15 residues long. With 4 bases removed from V and 0 bases from J, the gap between germline ends came to 9 bases. The CDR3 coding sequence is TGTGCCAGCTCACAACAGGGTTCGAACACCGGGGAGCTGTTTTTT. Translation gives CASSQQGSNTGELFF.

This clonotype was counted only a few times. The genes are TRBV4-3 and TRBJ2-2; no clear D. The V gene lost 1 base and the J gene lost 7 bases, with 7 bases spanning the gap. CDR1 is LGHNA and CDR2 is YSLEER in the germline V gene. This CDR3 comprises 13 residues. The CDR3 is CASSQAADGELFF. CDR3 nucleotide sequence: TGCGCCAGCAGCCAAGCTGCCGACGGGGAGCTGTTTTTT.

V gene TRBV28 combines with J gene TRBJ1-5, with D unclear. The germline V gene has CDR1 MDHEN and CDR2 SYDVKM. This CDR3 has 13 residues. V lost 2 bases and J lost 4, with 6 bases in between. CDR3 protein: CASSLHQNQPQHF. The DNA of the CDR3 is TGTGCCAGCAGTTTACATCAAAATCAGCCCCAGCATTTT. Supplemented by reference TRBV28 and TRBJ1-5, the full variable domain reads DVKVTQSSRYLVKRTGEKVFLECVQDMDHENMFWYRQDPGLGLRLIYFSYDVKMKEKGDIPEGYSVSREKKERFSLILESASTNQTSMYLCASSLHQNQPQHFGDGTRLSIL.

The chain is built from TRBV20-1 and TRBJ1-3; D gene uncertain. Trimming removed 0 bases from V and 0 bases from J, with 15 bases in between. This CDR3 contains 17 residues. CDR1 and CDR2 (germline): DFQATT, SNEGSKA (reference sequence). CDR3 sequence: CSARDTGTPVSGNTIYF. For the CDR3, the DNA is TGCAGTGCTAGAGATACCGGCACGCCAGTCTCTGGAAACACCATATATTTT.

This clonotype has at least ten counts. The genes are TRBV3-1 and TRBJ2-5, with TRBD1 identical over 9 bases. CDR3 size: 15 residues. J was trimmed by 3 bases and V by 1 base; bases with no gene match: 3. Germline-derived CDR1 and CDR2 are LGHDT and YNNKEL (reference sequence). The CDR3 DNA is TGTGCCAGCAGCCAAGGGACAGGGGTGGAAGAGACCCAGTACTTC. Protein: CASSQGTGVEETQYF.

This clonotype is medium-sized within its sample. The chain links TRBV20-1 to TRBJ1-2, with 7 bases matching TRBD1. Germline loops: CDR1 DFQATT, CDR2 SNEGSKA (reference sequence). The CDR3 loop spans 15 amino acids. With V trimmed by 0 bases and J by 4 bases, 8 bases remained unmatched. The CDR3 spells CSARDREGAGYGYTF. In DNA form, the CDR3 reads TGCAGTGCTAGAGATCGTGAGGGGGCCGGCTATGGCTACACCTTC.

The chain is built from TRBV6-2 or TRBV6-3 and TRBJ2-1; 10 nucleotides line up with TRBD2. CDR3 length equals 13 residues. Germline V gene data show CDR1 as MNHEY and CDR2 as SVGEGT. V shed 7 bases, J shed 6 bases, and the junction held 3 bases outside the gene matches. The CDR3 bases are TGTGCCAGCACCTTAGCGGGAGGCAATGAGCAGTTCTTC. The encoded protein is CASTLAGGNEQFF.

This clonotype has ten or more counts. The gene calls are TRBV7-2 and TRBJ2-1; D is unclear. Germline V gene data show CDR1 as SGHTA and CDR2 as FQGNSA. Trimming cost V 2 bases and J 6 bases, with 5 bases left between them. This CDR3 region has 12 residues. The CDR3 reads CASSLKANEQFF. For the CDR3, the DNA is TGTGCCAGCAGCTTAAAGGCCAATGAGCAGTTCTTC. Full variable domain (rest looked up from reference TRBV7-2 and TRBJ2-1): GAGVSQSPSNKVTEKGKDVELRCDPISGHTALYWYRQSLGQGLEFLIYFQGNSAPDKSGLPSDRFSAERTGGSVSTLTIQRTQQEDSAVYLCASSLKANEQFFGPGTRLTVL.

This clonotype showed up many times. The chain is built from TRBV11-2 and TRBJ2-3, with 9 bases lining up with TRBD2. Germline CDR1 reads SGHAT; CDR2 reads FQNNGV. The CDR3 runs to 16 residues. V shed 3 bases and J 3 bases; nucleotides not matched to a gene: 7. The CDR3 is CASSFIAGALTDTQYF. The CDR3, as DNA: TGTGCCAGCAGCTTCATAGCGGGAGCCTTGACAGATACGCAGTATTTT.

Ten or more counts support this clonotype. The chain joins TRBV20-1 to TRBJ2-1; 8 bases are shared with TRBD2. J gave up 3 bases and V 5 bases, and 9 bases lay outside the gene matches. CDR3 length: 15 amino acids. The germline V gene has CDR1 DFQATT and CDR2 SNEGSKA (reference sequence). The DNA of the CDR3 is TGCAGTGCTCGTTCGGGGGGGACTTACTACAATGAGCAGTTCTTC. As protein: CSARSGGTYYNEQFF.

This clonotype is medium-sized within its sample. The CDR3 protein is CASSETGSLNEQFF. The CDR3 DNA reads as TGTGCCAGCAGCGAGACAGGATCTCTGAACGAGCAGTTCTTC. The V gene is TRBV7-8, the J gene TRBJ2-1, with a weak D call TRBD1 (6 bases). Germline CDR1 SGHVS, CDR2 FQNEAQ. The ends were cut back, 5 bases at V and 10 bases at J, with 18 bases in the middle. This CDR3 spans 14 amino acids.

This clonotype occurred many times. The CDR3 nucleotides read TGTGCCAGCAGCTTAGGATTGGGGTTCTCTGGAAACACCATATATTTT. Protein: CASSLGLGFSGNTIYF. This sequence joins TRBV7-2 and TRBJ1-3; D gene uncertain. CDR1 and CDR2 from the germline V gene are SGHTA and FQGNSA. The V end was cut by 1 base, the J end by 0 bases, with 10 bases between. This CDR3 is 16 amino acids long. Combining the CDR3 with reference TRBV7-2 and TRBJ1-3 gives the whole variable domain GAGVSQSPSNKVTEKGKDVELRCDPISGHTALYWYRQSLGQGLEFLIYFQGNSAPDKSGLPSDRFSAERTGGSVSTLTIQRTQQEDSAVYLCASSLGLGFSGNTIYFGEGSWLTVV.

This clonotype was counted between two and nine times. The chain carries TRBV11-2 and TRBJ1-6; D perhaps matches TRBD1 (5 bases). The V and J ends lost 3 bases and 7 bases respectively, with 10 bases between them. CDR1 SGHAT and CDR2 FQNNGV come from the germline V gene. The CDR3 loop spans 14 amino acids. The CDR3 reads CASSLGQANSPLHF. The CDR3 DNA reads as TGTGCCAGCAGCTTGGGGCAGGCGAATTCACCCCTCCACTTT.

This clonotype was recorded many times. The V call is TRBV11-2, the J call TRBJ1-1, with unresolved D. Germline V gene sequence: CDR1 SGHAT, CDR2 FQNNGV. This CDR3 is built from 12 residues. The V and J ends lost 5 bases and 6 bases respectively, with 10 bases between them. Here the CDR3 DNA reads TGTGCCAGCAGCCTGCGGGCCCCTGAAGCTTTCTTT. This codes for CASSLRAPEAFF.

This clonotype was seen repeatedly, ten times or more. This chain joins TRBV6-1 and TRBJ1-1; TRBD1 aligns across 7 bases. Unmatched junction bases numbered 6, after V lost 11 bases and J lost 0 bases. The CDR3 totals 13 residues. Looked up from germline, CDR1 is MNHNS and CDR2 is SASEGT. CDR3 DNA sequence: TGTGCCGGCGGGGGACAGCTGAACACTGAAGCTTTCTTT. Translated, it gives CAGGGQLNTEAFF.